The 9 T cell receptor beta chains given below trace back to one sample, sequenced in a study of post-analysis software for immune sequencing data. TCR beta cDNA libraries included unique molecular identifiers. TCRdb passed the PCR reads through MiXCR, listing each CDR3 protein once. The sample lists hundreds of thousands of distinct CDR3 sequences, 25% to 30% occurring once. Findings and limits, study-wide: Controls showed lower frequencies than patients for roughly 5 TRBV segments, and TRBV5-6, TRBV5-1 and TRBV20-1 were among these.

Their target antigens are unknown. The sequenced sample was blood. The receptors were sampled from a girl between 10 and 17 years old with multiple sclerosis.

About this clonotype itself: Relative to the germline gene, one junction end is altered; a read error may explain this. The chain recombines TRBV6-1 with TRBJ2-1; 9 nucleotides align to TRBD1. The CDR3 is 17 amino acids. The germline CDR1 and CDR2 sequences are MNHNS and SASEGT. This chain's CDR3 is CAGSEDETHRGRNEQFF. CDR3 DNA sequence: TGTGCCGGCAGCGAGGATGAAACACACAGGGGGCGAAATGAGCAGTTCTTC.

J is TRBJ1-3 and V is TRBV7-9; 8 bases agree with TRBD1. Trimming at V came to 11 bases and at J to 3 bases, leaving 6 bases not matched to a gene. CDR3 length: 13 residues. From germline, CDR1 is SEHNR and CDR2 FQNEAQ (reference sequence). The CDR3 DNA reads TGTGCCGGCCTCGGACAGGGTGGAAACACCATATATTTT. This codes for CAGLGQGGNTIYF. The whole variable domain, remainder taken from reference TRBV7-9 and TRBJ1-3, is DTGVSQNPRHKITKRGQNVTFRCDPISEHNRLYWYRQTLGQGPEFLTYFQNEAQLEKSRLLSDRFSAERPKGSFSTLEIQRTEQGDSAMYLCAGLGQGGNTIYFGEGSWLTVV.

Note on this clonotype: An end of the junction does not agree with germline; a read error may underlie this. The gene calls are TRBV6-5 and TRBJ1-2, with 7 bases aligning to TRBD1. The CDR3 length is 11 residues. The germline V gene has CDR1 MNHEY and CDR2 SVGAGI. The CDR3 protein is CTSRTGGGYTF. The CDR3 nucleotides are TGTACCAGCAGGACAGGAGGAGGCTACACCTTC.

V is TRBV5-5 and J is TRBJ1-6, with 7 positions matching TRBD1. This CDR3 region has 15 residues. Germline loops: CDR1 SGHKS, CDR2 YYEKEE (reference sequence). Trimming removed 2 bases from V and 9 bases from J; junction bases left unmatched: 8. CDR3 nucleotides: TGTGCCAGCAGCTTTACGACGGACAGGACTTCACCCCTCCACTTT. Translated: CASSFTTDRTSPLHF.

This clonotype was detected a few times. Here the CDR3 DNA reads TGCAGTGCCCCGCCAGGGATAGCAAATGAGCAGTTCTTC. This sequence encodes CSAPPGIANEQFF. The rearrangement uses TRBV20-1 and TRBJ2-1; maybe TRBD1 (5 bases). Germline V CDR1 and CDR2: DFQATT, SNEGSKA (reference sequence). This CDR3 is built from 13 residues. Trimming shortened V by 6 bases and J by 7 bases, and 16 bases separated the two germline ends.

The V call is TRBV20-1, the J call TRBJ2-4; TRBD2 matches 7 bases. CDR1 and CDR2 (germline): DFQATT, SNEGSKA (reference sequence). Germline trimming cut 3 bases from V and 13 bases from J; bases unmatched to any gene: 18. CDR3 size: 15 residues. The CDR3 DNA is TGCAGTGCTAGCATACTAGCGCCGACAGTCACGAAACAGTACTTC. Protein sequence: CSASILAPTVTKQYF.

This clonotype appeared many times. CDR3 nucleotides: TGTGCCACCAGTGATGGCGGAGGGGCCAACGTCCTGACTTTC. Translation gives CATSDGGGANVLTF. The J gene is TRBJ2-6, the V gene TRBV24-1; no clear D gene. Trimming left V 3 bases short and J 4 bases short, with 6 bases between. Germline V lookup: CDR1 KGHDR, CDR2 SFDVKD. The CDR3 has 14 residues.

In its sample, this clonotype was seen a few times. V gene TRBV5-1 combines with J gene TRBJ1-1; D is uncertain. Germline V gene sequence: CDR1 SGHRS, CDR2 YFSETQ. The CDR3 is 14 residues long. Trimming cost V 0 bases and J 4 bases, with 10 bases left between them. The CDR3, as DNA: TGCGCCAGCAGCTTGGAGGCAGCGAGCACTGAAGCTTTCTTT. Translation: CASSLEAASTEAFF.

This clonotype was observed a few times. The rearrangement uses TRBV5-1 and TRBJ1-1; no definite D call. V lost 4 bases and J lost 1, with 11 bases in between. The germline V gene encodes CDR1 SGHRS and CDR2 YFSETQ. The CDR3 is made up of 14 amino acids. The DNA of the CDR3 is TGCGCCAGCAGCCCAGCCGCCCGGAACACTGAAGCTTTCTTT. This sequence encodes CASSPAARNTEAFF.